This T cell receptor (beta chain) comes out of a study of blood T cell repertoires in COVID-19. Per the germline V gene, CDR1 is SGHRS and CDR2 is YFSETQ. This CDR3 has 16 amino acids. The trim removed 4 bases at V and 6 bases at J, leaving 6 bases unmatched. Assay: immunoSEQ multiplex PCR; the TCRdb copy retains only in-frame clones and omits some. The sample lists roughly 220,000 clones, 65% to 90% occurring once. Sequenced material: peripheral blood. The TCR originated in a woman aged 40 to 50 who had recovered from COVID-19. This chain uses TRBV5-1 with TRBJ1-6; 11 positions agree with TRBD1. This CDR3 is CASSEGQGEPNSPLHF. DNA of the CDR3: TGCGCCAGCAGCGAGGGACAGGGGGAGCCTAATTCACCCCTCCACTTT.